This T cell receptor beta chain appears in the sequencing data of a study of blood T cell repertoires in COVID-19 (dated by TCRdb to about 2020). As for the study more broadly: The collaborator samples originated in the United States, Italy and Spain and spanned the acute and convalescent phases of COVID-19. Where HLA class I and class II types were available, the types were taken from metadata supplied by the sample provider, not from assay-based typing. The repertoires were made available in a free public database intended to serve as a resource for research on the immune response to SARS-CoV-2. The sample metadata nearly always contained a de-identified subject ID, COVID-19 status, age in years and sex. Deeply sampled blood TCRbeta repertoires from subjects exposed to, actively infected with, or recovered from COVID-19 were included in the dataset. The material from the prospective study consisted of cDNA or gDNA derived from T cells, B-cell-depleted T cells, or PBMCs. Samples came from the ongoing ImmuneRACE study (first 160 participants) plus 1,254 subjects from 6 global collaborators.

This clone was observed once. Its antigen remains unidentified. Base qualities are not recorded, but no much larger clone differs from it by a single base. TCRbeta CDR3 regions were amplified from genomic DNA by means of the immunoSEQ Assay, a bias-controlled multiplex PCR. The source study handled its data this way. The number of nucleated cells in each sample was estimated by amplification of reference gene primers within the assay. To quantify the absolute abundance of each unique TCRbeta CDR3 rearrangement, sequence reads were collapsed and filtered. Productive Simpson clonality was computed per sample as the square root of Simpson's diversity index over productive rearrangements. The table comes from immuneACCESS by way of TCRdb, which keeps in-frame sequences with V and J called. Part of the clones is missing from these tables; in studies checked, under half for an unresolved V gene and the rest for unknown reasons. Clonal size and the V and J genes are those of that table, whereas D and trimming came from the DNA. In this sample the table shows approximately 67,000 clones, approximately 79% of which occur a single time. Together, the top ten hold more than 6.5% of the sample.

Taken from the germline V gene (reference sequence), the CDR1 and CDR2 loops are MNHNY and SVGAGI. The V end loses 7 bases and the J end loses 0 bases, and a stretch of 15 bases separates them. From its cysteine to its phenylalanine, the CDR3 spans 15 amino acids. Just CDR3 DNA is preserved here, 45 bases in frame from base 1. Whole blood was collected in K2EDTA tubes by collaborating institutions according to the institutions' own protocols. For TCRbeta analysis, collaborators shipped samples as frozen whole blood, isolated PBMCs, or DNA extracted from either of those sample types. What the authors observed across the whole study: The quantity of clinical and demographic metadata differed by source and by participant and was supplied without curation.

The clonotype originates from a man aged 60 to 69 with acute or convalescent COVID-19. Recombination linked TRBV6-6 to TRBJ1-1, with a weak D call of TRBD1 (6 bases match). Sequenced: peripheral blood. The nucleotide sequence is TGTGCCAGCAACCTACAGGGAAACATGAACACTGAAGCTTTCTTT. It translates as CASNLQGNMNTEAFF.